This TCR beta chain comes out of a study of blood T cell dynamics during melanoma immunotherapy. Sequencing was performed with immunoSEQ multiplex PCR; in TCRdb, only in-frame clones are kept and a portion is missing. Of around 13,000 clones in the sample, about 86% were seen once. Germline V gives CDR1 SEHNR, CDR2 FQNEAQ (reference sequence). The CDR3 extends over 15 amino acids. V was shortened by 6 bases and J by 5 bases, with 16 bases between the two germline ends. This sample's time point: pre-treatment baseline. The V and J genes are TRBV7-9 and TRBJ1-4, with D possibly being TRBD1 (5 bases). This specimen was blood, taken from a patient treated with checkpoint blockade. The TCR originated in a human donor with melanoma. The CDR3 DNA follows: TGTGCCAGCAGAATGAAGGGACCGCTGAATGAAAAACTGTTTTTT. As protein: CASRMKGPLNEKLFF.